This TCR beta chain was observed in a study of CD8 T cells in Susac syndrome. High-throughput TCR beta sequencing covered peripheral CD8+ and CD4+ T cells. Random-hexamer reverse transcription was applied to about 0.5 to 1 ug RNA. The method of amplification for TCR beta CDR3 was immunoSEQ multiplex PCR, covering 54 Vbeta and 13 Jbeta. TCRdb analysed the immunoSEQ multiplex PCR reads with MiXCR anew, one entry per CDR3 protein. Of about 300,000 distinct CDR3 sequences in the sample, about 91% were seen once. V shed 5 bases and J shed 4 bases, with 17 bases lying between them. CDR3 length: 15 amino acids. Looked up from germline, CDR1 is SGHTA and CDR2 is FQGNSA.

The rearrangement uses TRBV7-2 and TRBJ1-1; D perhaps matches TRBD1 (5 bases). Sample: CD8+ T cells from PBMCs. The TCR sequence derives from a human donor with multiple sclerosis. CDR3 region: CASSDYPGLATEAFF. The CDR3 nucleotides are TGTGCCAGCAGCGATTACCCAGGGCTCGCCACTGAAGCTTTCTTT.